Listed below are T cell receptor beta chains from one sample, sequenced in a study of beta chain features in type 1 diabetes. Profiling relied on immunoSEQ multiplex PCR, and the TCRdb table lists in-frame clones only, not all of them. The sample lists some 240,000 clones; around 15% were seen once. Sequenced input: naive CD4+ T cells from blood. Receptor source: a man aged 25 to 45 with type 1 diabetes. The CDR3 runs from the conserved cysteine through the conserved F or W. The order of the fields is clone size, V gene, J gene, D gene, CDR3 DNA, CDR3 protein. D genes are given only for firm matches. Clone size appears in some rows only: once, few, many, or a class for an expanded clone.

few	TRBV29-1	TRBJ2-2	TRBD1	TGCAGCGCCCGACAGGGATTGGCCGGGGAGCTGTTTTTT	CSARQGLAGELFF
.	TRBV30	TRBJ2-5	.	TGTGCCTGGAGTTCCCGACTAGGGACCCAGTACTTC	CAWSSRLGTQYF
.	TRBV29-1	TRBJ1-1	.	TGCAGCGTTGTACAGAGGCTGAACACTGAAGCTTTCTTT	CSVVQRLNTEAFF
few	TRBV14	TRBJ2-7	TRBD2	TGTGCCAGCAGCCAAGGAAGCGGGAGATCCTACGAGCAGTACTTC	CASSQGSGRSYEQYF
.	TRBV29-1	TRBJ2-4	.	TGCAGCGTTGAGACACTAGCCAAAAACATTCAGTACTTC	CSVETLAKNIQYF
.	TRBV20-1	TRBJ2-1	.	TGCAGTGCCCTGGGTTCGGATGAGCAGTTCTTC	CSALGSDEQFF
few	TRBV29-1	TRBJ2-5	.	TGCAGCGGTGGGACCGGCGGGACCCAGTACTTC	CSGGTGGTQYF
.	TRBV5-1	TRBJ2-3	.	TGCGCCAGCAGCTTGGGGGCAGATACGCAGTATTTT	CASSLGADTQYF
few	TRBV7-2	TRBJ2-3	TRBD2	TGTGCCAGCAGCTCGACTAGCGGTCTCACAGATACGCAGTATTTT	CASSSTSGLTDTQYF
.	TRBV18	TRBJ1-1	.	TGTGCCAGCTCACCACCGAACAGGGCGAACACTGAAGCTTTCTTT	CASSPPNRANTEAFF
once	TRBV6-5	TRBJ1-4	.	TGTGCCAGCAGTTACTCGAGAGGAACTAATGAAAAACTGTTTTTT	CASSYSRGTNEKLFF
few	TRBV30	TRBJ1-5	.	TGTGCCTGGAGTAAAAGGGGCAATCAGCCCCAGCATTTT	CAWSKRGNQPQHF
.	TRBV27	TRBJ2-5	.	TGTGCCAGCAGTTTAGTCCCGGAAGAGACCCAGTACTTC	CASSLVPEETQYF
.	TRBV10-3	TRBJ2-5	.	TGTGCCATCAGTGAGTCAGGGGGAAAAGAGACCCAGTACTTC	CAISESGGKETQYF
.	TRBV2	TRBJ2-5	.	TGTGCCAGCAGCCCTCAAGAGACCCAGTACTTC	CASSPQETQYF
few	TRBV4-1	TRBJ2-5	.	TGCGCCAGCAGCCAAGATAACGGGGTAAAGGGCCAGTACTTC	CASSQDNGVKGQYF
.	TRBV29-1	TRBJ2-3	TRBD2	TGCAGCGGTGGAGGGGCGGGAGGAAGCACAGATACGCAGTATTTT	CSGGGAGGSTDTQYF
few	TRBV29-1	TRBJ2-7	.	TGCAGCTCTGGCGAGGGCAGTTCGGACGAGCAGTACTTC	CSSGEGSSDEQYF
few	TRBV29-1	TRBJ2-3	TRBD1	TGCAGCGTCGGACAGGGGTCTGCAGATACGCAGTATTTT	CSVGQGSADTQYF
few	TRBV29-1	TRBJ2-5	.	TGCAGCTCTGAGGGGGGAGAAGAGACCCAGTACTTC	CSSEGGEETQYF
once	TRBV30	TRBJ2-2	.	TGTGCCTGGAGTGCGGGACATATTAACACCGGGGAGCTGTTTTTT	CAWSAGHINTGELFF
.	TRBV13	TRBJ2-7	.	TGTGCCAGCAGCTTAGTCCAGGGGCAGTTAAACTCCTACGAGCAGTACTTC	CASSLVQGQLNSYEQYF
few	TRBV9	TRBJ2-2	.	TGTGCCAGCAGCGTAGCTACGAGGGACCCCGGGGAGCTGTTTTTT	CASSVATRDPGELFF
.	TRBV11-1	TRBJ2-1	.	TGTGCCAGCAGCTTGAATGCCTACAATGAGCAGTTCTTC	CASSLNAYNEQFF
few	TRBV28	TRBJ2-3	.	TGTGCCAGCAGTCGCACAGATACGCAGTATTTT	CASSRTDTQYF
few	TRBV9	TRBJ2-1	TRBD2	TGTGCCAGCAGCGTAGGAGGGACTAGCTCCCATGAGCAGTTCTTC	CASSVGGTSSHEQFF
.	TRBV29-1	TRBJ2-5	TRBD1	TGCAGCGGTATGGGACAGCAAGAGACCCAGTACTTC	CSGMGQQETQYF
few	TRBV5-1	TRBJ2-1	TRBD2	TGCGCCAGCGGACTAGCGGGGATGAACAATGAGCAGTTCTTC	CASGLAGMNNEQFF